Sequencing of this TCR beta chain was carried out in a study of identical twins. This clonotype was seen many times. TCRdb reprocessed the 5' RACE reads via MiXCR and lists one record per CDR3 protein. The sample has over 200,000 distinct CDR3 sequences, 6.5% seen once. The CDR3 covers 13 residues. Germline CDR1 reads SGDLS; CDR2 reads YYNGEE. V was shortened by 4 bases and J by 4 bases, with 12 bases between the two germline ends. This sample also belongs to another study, concerning T cells expressing NK-cell markers. This second study notes: In about 6 donors, dominant CD3+CD56+NKG2C+ clones formed roughly 1.0-7.5% of CD8+ cells.

V and J are TRBV9 and TRBJ2-7, with a possible D match to TRBD2 (5 bases). This receptor was taken from a woman under 30 in good health. Material: CD8+ T cells sorted from blood. The DNA for the CDR3 is TGTGCCAGCAGCCCACCCGGCGGGTACGAGCAGTACTTC. It is translated as CASSPPGGYEQYF.